A selection of T cell receptor beta chains follows, all from one sample in a study of blood T cell repertoires in COVID-19. The data were produced by immunoSEQ multiplex PCR, yet TCRdb's version contains in-frame clones alone and is incomplete. The top ten hold about 1.5% of the sample, which has about 58,000 clones, about nine tenths seen once. The sequenced sample consisted of peripheral blood. The receptors here all came from a man aged 55 to 70 with acute or convalescent COVID-19. CDR3s include the opening cysteine and the closing phenylalanine or tryptophan. Rows may omit the clone size; those that give it use once, few, many or a size class.

size	V	J	CDR3
.	TRBV7-9	TRBJ2-5	CASSLAGLAGGQETQYF
.	TRBV11-3	TRBJ2-1	CASSSGLAGVHKNEQFF
.	TRBV2	TRBJ1-4	CASTRAAGVEKLFF
.	TRBV21-1	TRBJ2-7	CATATGDYEQYF
once	TRBV30	TRBJ1-4	CAWSVSAGVATNEKLFF
.	TRBV19	TRBJ2-5	CASSTSTSGSGQETQYF
few	TRBV27	TRBJ1-2	CASSSTTGEAGYTF
.	TRBV28	TRBJ2-1	CASSLQREPNEQFF
.	TRBV24-1	TRBJ2-2	CATSALAGVTGELFF
.	TRBV30	TRBJ1-5	CAWQSGGRNQPQHF
.	TRBV10-3	TRBJ1-2	CAISDFPGQEEGYTF
once	TRBV6-2/TRBV6-3	TRBJ2-3	CASSSGTSGRTDTQYF